This T cell receptor (beta chain) was recorded in a study of cytomegalovirus exposure and HLA in healthy donors. General study findings and limits: One cluster of highly shared sequence variants probably arose as a sequencing artifact.

This clone appeared a few times. Its antigen is currently unknown. It was with 60 Vbeta and 13 Jbeta primers that the PCR ran. Only in-frame clones appear in the TCRdb table, and some are missing; sequencing was by immunoSEQ multiplex PCR. The sample has around 220,000 clones, approximately 80% seen once. The ends were cut back, 4 bases at V and 3 bases at J, with 9 bases in the middle. The CDR3 runs 12 residues. Germline CDR1 and CDR2: SQVTM and ANQGSEA. The sequence was obtained from a girl aged 2 to 9 in good health and CMV-seronegative. V usage is TRBV29-1 and J usage is TRBJ1-2, with a tentative D call TRBD1 (5 bases). The sequenced sample consisted of PBMCs. CDR3 nucleotides: TGCAGCGTTGGGGGCAGCTACTATGGCTACACCTTC. Translation gives CSVGGSYYGYTF.